This T cell receptor (beta chain) was captured by sequencing in a study of blood T cell repertoires in COVID-19. As for the study in general: Some COVID-19 samples were acute and others convalescent; all came from the United States, Italy and Spain. Sources were T cells, B-cell-depleted T cells, or PBMCs; the material itself was cDNA or gDNA.

The CDR3 extends over 19 amino acids. Germline V gene lookup returns CDR1 LNHDA and CDR2 SQIVND (reference sequence). V lost 1 base, J lost 5 bases, and 14 bases stayed unmatched. Patients at the Seattle site were enrolled during active infection and followed longitudinally. Study processing details: Reference gene primer amplification gave estimated nucleated cell counts. Libraries were prepared by immunoSEQ multiplex PCR; TCRdb keeps only in-frame clonotypes and omits some of them. The V and J calls and the clone size are those of that table, but D and trimming were determined from the DNA. The data hold fewer than 250,000 clones, with around 84% observed a single time.

Source material: peripheral blood. The source is a woman older than 75 with COVID-19, enrolled during active disease. The chain links TRBV19 to TRBJ2-2, with 9 bases matching TRBD2. In DNA, the CDR3 is TGTGCCAGTAGTATAGCTGGACTTGGGCTAGCGGGGAATACCGGGGAGCTGTTTTTT. Its translation is CASSIAGLGLAGNTGELFF.